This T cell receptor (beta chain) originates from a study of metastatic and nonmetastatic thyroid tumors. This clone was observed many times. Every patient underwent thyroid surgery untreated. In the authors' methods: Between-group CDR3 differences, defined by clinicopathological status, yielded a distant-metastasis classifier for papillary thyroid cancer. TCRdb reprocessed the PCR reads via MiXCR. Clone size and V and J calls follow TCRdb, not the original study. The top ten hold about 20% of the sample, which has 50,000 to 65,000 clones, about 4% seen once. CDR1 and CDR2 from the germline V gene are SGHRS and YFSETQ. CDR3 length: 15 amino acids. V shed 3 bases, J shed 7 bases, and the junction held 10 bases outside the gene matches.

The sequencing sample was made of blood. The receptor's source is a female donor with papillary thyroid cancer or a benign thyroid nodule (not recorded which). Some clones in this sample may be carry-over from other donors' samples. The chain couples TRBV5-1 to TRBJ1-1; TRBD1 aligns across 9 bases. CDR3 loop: CASSYLGQGSIEAFF. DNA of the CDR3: TGCGCCAGCAGCTACTTAGGACAGGGGTCTATTGAAGCTTTCTTT.